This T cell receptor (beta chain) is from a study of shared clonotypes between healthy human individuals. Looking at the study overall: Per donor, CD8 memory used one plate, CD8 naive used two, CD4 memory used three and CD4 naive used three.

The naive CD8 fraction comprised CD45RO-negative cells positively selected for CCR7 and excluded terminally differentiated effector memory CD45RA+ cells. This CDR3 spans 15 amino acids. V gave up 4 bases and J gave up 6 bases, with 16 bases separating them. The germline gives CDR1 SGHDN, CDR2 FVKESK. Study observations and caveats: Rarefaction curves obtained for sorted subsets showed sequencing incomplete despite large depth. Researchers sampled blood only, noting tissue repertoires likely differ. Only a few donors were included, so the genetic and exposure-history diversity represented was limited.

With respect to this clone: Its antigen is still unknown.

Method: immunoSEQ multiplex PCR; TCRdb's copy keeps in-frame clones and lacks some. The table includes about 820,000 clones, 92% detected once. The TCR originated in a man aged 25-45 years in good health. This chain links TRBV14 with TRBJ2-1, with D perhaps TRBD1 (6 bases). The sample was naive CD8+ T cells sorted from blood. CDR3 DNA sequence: TGTGCCAGCAGCCGACCAGGGGATCCTCTCAATGAGCAGTTCTTC. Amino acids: CASSRPGDPLNEQFF.